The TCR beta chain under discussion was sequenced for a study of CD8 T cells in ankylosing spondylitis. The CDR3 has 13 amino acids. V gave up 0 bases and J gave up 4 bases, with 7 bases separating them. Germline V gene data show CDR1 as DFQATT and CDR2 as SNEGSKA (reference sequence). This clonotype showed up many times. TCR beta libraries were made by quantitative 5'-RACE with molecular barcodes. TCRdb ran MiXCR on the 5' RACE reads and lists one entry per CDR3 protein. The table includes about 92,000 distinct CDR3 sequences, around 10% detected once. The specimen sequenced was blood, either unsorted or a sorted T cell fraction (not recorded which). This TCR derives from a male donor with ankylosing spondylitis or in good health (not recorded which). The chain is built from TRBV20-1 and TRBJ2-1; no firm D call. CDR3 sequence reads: CSARDEAYNEQFF. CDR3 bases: TGCAGTGCTAGAGACGAGGCTTACAATGAGCAGTTCTTC.